The 21 T cell receptor beta chains presented below share a single source sample, sequenced in a study of tumor-infiltrating lymphocytes in localized non-small cell lung cancer. Produced via immunoSEQ multiplex PCR; TCRdb's table is partial and in-frame only. The sample comprises about 7,000 clones, 74% of which are singletons, and approximately 8.3% rests with the top ten. The sequencing input was uninvolved lung tissue not adjacent to the tumor. Receptors were obtained from a human donor with non-small cell lung cancer.

The chain carries TRBV6-1 and TRBJ1-3; no clear D gene. The V end lost 11 bases, the J end lost 0 bases, and 11 bases lay between the germline ends. CDR3 length: 13 residues. Looked up from germline, CDR1 is MNHNS and CDR2 is SASEGT. The DNA for the CDR3 is TGTGCCGGCGGACTTCTCTCTGGAAACACCATATATTTT. Translated, it gives CAGGLLSGNTIYF.

The V and J genes are TRBV15 and TRBJ1-4; D gene uncertain. Germline V lookup: CDR1 LNHNV, CDR2 YYDKDF (reference sequence). The CDR3 length is 14 residues. V was pared by 1 base and J by 4 bases, with 7 bases between. CDR3 protein: CATSRVGLNEKLFF. CDR3 DNA: TGTGCCACCAGCAGAGTGGGTCTTAATGAAAAACTGTTTTTT.

This clone was seen a single time. The chain recombines TRBV11-3 with TRBJ2-7; 7 bases match TRBD1. Germline loops: CDR1 SGHNT, CDR2 YENEEA. J gave up 3 bases and V 5 bases, and 7 bases lay outside the gene matches. CDR3 length: 14 amino acids. This CDR3 reads CASSLRQGHYEQYF. The CDR3 coding sequence is TGTGCCAGCAGCCTCAGACAGGGTCACTACGAGCAGTACTTC.

This clone is deemed medium-sized (0.01 to 0.1%). The chain employs TRBV19 and TRBJ2-3; 7 positions match TRBD2. The CDR3 sequence is 14 residues long. Germline V gene data show CDR1 as LNHDA and CDR2 as SQIVND (reference sequence). Unmatched junction bases numbered 5, after V lost 4 bases and J lost 4 bases. In DNA form, the CDR3 reads TGTGCCAGTAGTACCCCAGCGGGACCAGATACGCAGTATTTT. Translating gives CASSTPAGPDTQYF.

The chain uses TRBV7-9 and TRBJ1-5; no firm D call. V was clipped by 1 base and J by 7 bases, with 8 bases between them. The CDR3 runs 13 residues. Germline values: CDR1 SEHNR, CDR2 FQNEAQ (reference sequence). CDR3 DNA: TGTGCCAGCAGCTTAGATGGGTTCCAGCCCCAGCATTTT. Its translation is CASSLDGFQPQHF. Variable domain in full (rest from reference TRBV7-9 and TRBJ1-5): DTGVSQNPRHKITKRGQNVTFRCDPISEHNRLYWYRQTLGQGPEFLTYFQNEAQLEKSRLLSDRFSAERPKGSFSTLEIQRTEQGDSAMYLCASSLDGFQPQHFGDGTRLSIL.

This clone was found a few times. The chain is built from TRBV30 and TRBJ1-5; TRBD1 aligns across 7 bases. The CDR3 has 13 amino acids. Trimming took 1 base from V and 5 from J; bases not matched to a gene: 2. The germline gives CDR1 GTSNPN, CDR2 SVGIG (reference sequence). CDR3 amino acids: CAWSDQGDQPQHF. The CDR3 bases are TGTGCCTGGAGTGACCAGGGGGATCAGCCCCAGCATTTT.

This clone was picked up a small number of times. The chain employs TRBV29-1 and TRBJ2-1, with unresolved D. Germline lookup yields CDR1 SQVTM and CDR2 ANQGSEA. V shed 5 bases and J shed 4 bases, with 9 bases lying between them. This CDR3 comprises 12 residues. For the CDR3, the DNA is TGCAGCGTTCGGCGGCCATACAATGAGCAGTTCTTC. This codes for CSVRRPYNEQFF.

V is TRBV19 and J is TRBJ2-7; 8 bases are a match to TRBD1. Germline CDR1 reads LNHDA; CDR2 reads SQIVND (reference sequence). The V gene end was trimmed by 3 bases and the J gene end by 2 bases; junction bases not matched to a gene: 15. The CDR3 consists of 18 residues. The CDR3 DNA is TGTGCCAGTAGTATGAGGTCGTACGGGACAGGTTTTCCCTACGAGCAGTACTTC. Translating gives CASSMRSYGTGFPYEQYF. The complete variable domain, with remaining parts taken from reference TRBV19 and TRBJ2-7, reads DGGITQSPKYLFRKEGQNVTLSCEQNLNHDAMYWYRQDPGQGLRLIYYSQIVNDFQKGDIAEGYSVSREKKESFPLTVTSAQKNPTAFYLCASSMRSYGTGFPYEQYFGPGTRLTVT.

This clone has only one observation. The chain joins TRBV7-8 to TRBJ2-2; D remains unclear. CDR3 size: 14 residues. Germline CDR1 reads SGHVS; CDR2 reads FQNEAQ. The V end lost 5 bases, the J end lost 3 bases, and 10 bases lay between the germline ends. The CDR3 spells CASSIRTDTGELFF. The CDR3 DNA reads as TGTGCCAGCAGCATTCGGACGGACACCGGGGAGCTGTTTTTT.

V and J are TRBV6-6 and TRBJ2-3; 9 bases fit TRBD1. The CDR3 is 15 residues long. Germline values: CDR1 MNHNY, CDR2 SVGAGI (reference sequence). V trimming: 6 bases; J trimming: 3 bases; junction bases outside the gene matches: 7. The CDR3 sequence is CASSIGTGRTDTQYF. The CDR3, as DNA: TGTGCCAGCAGCATCGGGACAGGGCGAACAGATACGCAGTATTTT.

The table lists this clone with a few counts. The chain joins TRBV19 to TRBJ2-7, with D perhaps TRBD1 (6 bases). Trimming shortened V by 1 base and J by 2 bases, and 9 bases separated the two germline ends. The CDR3 totals 14 residues. Germline assignment: CDR1 LNHDA and CDR2 SQIVND (reference sequence). CDR3 residues: CASSIVGQTYEQYF. DNA of the CDR3: TGTGCCAGTAGTATAGTCGGACAGACCTACGAGCAGTACTTC.

V is TRBV7-2 and J is TRBJ2-3, with D possibly called TRBD1 or TRBD2 (5 bases each). Germline V gene data show CDR1 as SGHTA and CDR2 as FQGNSA. V was shortened by 4 bases and J by 2 bases, with 13 bases between the two germline ends. This CDR3 has 15 amino acids. The DNA for the CDR3 is TGTGCCAGCAGCTCGGGACGTGGGTACACAGATACGCAGTATTTT. Translation gives CASSSGRGYTDTQYF.

The count of this clone is one. The chain joins TRBV10-2 to TRBJ2-5, with D uncertain. The length of the CDR3 is 13 residues. The V and J ends lost 8 bases and 5 bases respectively, with 15 bases between them. Germline V gene lookup returns CDR1 WSHSY and CDR2 SAAADI. This CDR3 reads CASSEVSPETQYF. The DNA for the CDR3 is TGCGCCAGCTCCGAGGTCTCCCCCGAGACCCAGTACTTC.

The rearrangement links TRBV9 to TRBJ2-5; D is ambiguous. TRBJ2-7 explains the end of the DNA better; the J call may be wrong. Germline CDR1 is SGDLS and CDR2 is YYNGEE. The CDR3 runs to 14 residues. CDR3 amino acids: CASSVVPDSHEQYF. CDR3 DNA sequence: TGTGCCAGCAGCGTAGTTCCAGATAGCCACGAGCAGTACTTC.

V and J are TRBV7-2 and TRBJ2-3; possible D gene TRBD2, 6 bases. Trimming left V 3 bases short and J 0 bases short, with 10 bases between. The CDR3 length is 15 residues. Germline CDR1 reads SGHTA; CDR2 reads FQGNSA. The CDR3 loop reads CASSLGGTSTDTQYF. CDR3 in DNA: TGTGCCAGCAGCTTGGGAGGAACTAGCACAGATACGCAGTATTTT.

The rearrangement uses TRBV7-9 and TRBJ2-7; the D is unclear. The CDR3 has 13 residues. The V end lost 3 bases, the J end lost 9 bases, and 15 bases lay between the germline ends. Germline CDR1 SEHNR, CDR2 FQNEAQ (reference sequence). This CDR3 reads CASSLGPSTLQYF. The CDR3 nucleotides are TGTGCCAGCAGCTTGGGTCCCTCCACCTTGCAGTACTTC.

The gene calls are TRBV4-3 and TRBJ2-2; 11 bases are shared with TRBD1. Losses at the gene ends were 3 bases for V and 3 bases for J; bases not matched to a gene: 0. The CDR3 has 15 amino acids. Germline lookup yields CDR1 LGHNA and CDR2 YSLEER. The CDR3 bases are TGCGCCAGCAGCCAGGGACAGGGGGACACCGGGGAGCTGTTTTTT. This codes for CASSQGQGDTGELFF.

This clone was observed a single time. The chain recombines TRBV5-1 with TRBJ2-3; the D gene is possibly TRBD1 (5 bases). The CDR3 is made up of 14 amino acids. The germline V gene encodes CDR1 SGHRS and CDR2 YFSETQ. Trimming took off 0 bases at V and 2 bases at J, with 7 bases between the two ends. The CDR3 nucleotides read TGCGCCAGCAGCTTGGGCAGGGACACAGATACGCAGTATTTT. Protein: CASSLGRDTDTQYF.

This chain uses TRBV5-4 with TRBJ2-5; 7 bases map to TRBD1. Germline CDR1 reads SGHNT; CDR2 reads YYREEE (reference sequence). The trim removed 4 bases at V and 3 bases at J, leaving 6 bases unmatched. This CDR3 spans 14 amino acids. This CDR3 is CASSLQGLEETQYF. CDR3 DNA sequence: TGTGCCAGCAGCCTACAGGGGTTGGAAGAGACCCAGTACTTC.

The chain joins TRBV28 to TRBJ1-3; D uncertain. Germline CDR1 MDHEN, CDR2 SYDVKM. Deletions cut 7 bases from V and 0 bases from J, with 10 bases between. The CDR3 spans 14 residues. CDR3 nucleotide sequence: TGTGCCAGCACCCCGCCGCGCTCTGGAAACACCATATATTTT. Translated: CASTPPRSGNTIYF.

The V and J genes are TRBV29-1 and TRBJ1-1, with D perhaps matching TRBD1 (5 bases). CDR3 size: 14 residues. The V and J ends lost 2 bases and 5 bases respectively, with 15 bases between them. The V gene's germline CDR1 is SQVTM and CDR2 ANQGSEA. The CDR3 DNA follows: TGCAGCGTTGAAATCGGAGGGGCAAAGACTGAAGCTTTCTTT. Its translation is CSVEIGGAKTEAFF.